Sequencing of this TCR beta chain was carried out in a study of response to subunit inactivated influenza vaccine. General observations from the study: Few additional T cells are recruited per seasonal influenza vaccination, authors suggested.

The germline V gene encodes CDR1 SGHTA and CDR2 FQGNSA. The CDR3 sequence is 14 residues long. Germline trimming cut 6 bases from V and 2 bases from J; bases unmatched to any gene: 4. As concerns this clonotype: Its antigen remains unidentified.

MiXCR was run by TCRdb on the RT-PCR reads, yielding one entry per CDR3 protein. In the table there are just under 550,000 distinct CDR3 sequences, roughly 25% of which are singletons. Separately, the same data were catalogued under a study of T cells expressing NK-cell markers. From that paper: What made the TCR beta cDNA was 5'RACE template switching with UMIs. Within the sequenced cohort of eight donors, seven exhibited HCMV seropositivity and one was seronegative. Dominance of the CD3+CD56-NKG2C+ fraction by these clonotypes also held in several donors. The study left the HCMV specificity of expanded NKG2C+ T cell clones unresolved.

The sequence derives from a man over 45 who received an inactivated influenza vaccine. This chain uses TRBV7-2 with TRBJ2-3; 8 bases line up with TRBD2. The sequences come from CD4+ T cells sorted from PBMCs, collected 11 to 12 days after vaccination. The CDR3 here is CASRTLAATDTQYF. Here the CDR3 DNA reads TGTGCCAGCAGGACACTAGCGGCCACAGATACGCAGTATTTT.